The rows below give T cell receptor beta chains drawn from one sample of a study of CD8+CD57+ T cells in acquired aplastic anemia. TCRdb independently ran MiXCR on the reads; one entry per CDR3 protein. Here the sample spans around 150,000 distinct CDR3 sequences, roughly 48% being singletons. The sample taken for sequencing was sorted CD4+, CD8+, or CD8+CD57+ T cells (not recorded which) from PBMCs. The receptors were sampled from a human donor in good health. CDR3s leave out the opening cysteine and the closing phenylalanine or tryptophan. Fields, in order: V gene, clone size, J gene, D gene, CDR3 protein. A D gene is named only where the DNA matches it firmly. Expanded clones get a size class; other rows say once, few or many, or leave the size out.

>TRBV5-4|many|TRBJ1-6|.
ASSLDYTGPGPYNSPLH
>TRBV20-1|once|TRBJ1-2|.
SARDAGQSGGYT
>TRBV5-6|many|TRBJ2-1|.
ASSPMGGLWSYNEQF
>TRBV9|.|TRBJ1-5|.
ASSLQNQPQH
>TRBV11-1|once|TRBJ2-2|TRBD2
ASSLEPPAGGLDGELF
>TRBV7-2|.|TRBJ1-2|.
ASSLRRSYT
>TRBV2|.|TRBJ2-1|TRBD2
ASSERTSGGPYNEQF
>TRBV6-5|few|TRBJ1-3|.
ASSYRGGPTGNTIY
>TRBV10-3|few|TRBJ2-3|TRBD1
ASSSAGTEHTDTQY
>TRBV25-1|.|TRBJ1-6|.
ASSGRGAPVNSPLH
>TRBV15|many|TRBJ2-1|.
ATSKEWGRGDEQF
>TRBV7-9|many|TRBJ2-3|.
ASRPLRGRTDTQY
>TRBV6-1|few|TRBJ1-5|TRBD1
ASRSVGDSRNQPQH
>TRBV10-3|.|TRBJ1-2|.
AISKDGFYGYT
>TRBV5-1|.|TRBJ2-1|.
ASSLGHAGSSYNEQF
>TRBV29-1|.|TRBJ1-1|.
SAQGPGVVTF
>TRBV7-6|.|TRBJ2-7|.
ASSLRGDYEQY
>TRBV24-1|many|TRBJ2-5|TRBD2
ATSDPGRMGETQY
>TRBV20-1|.|TRBJ1-2|.
SARDDGTWDYGYT
>TRBV15|.|TRBJ1-6|.
ATSRREDSPLH
>TRBV2|many|TRBJ2-7|TRBD1
ASSAGQGAYEQY
>TRBV7-6|.|TRBJ1-1|TRBD1
ASSLVRGNTEAL
>TRBV7-8|many|TRBJ2-2|TRBD2
ASSLRAGAANTGELF
>TRBV7-8|.|TRBJ1-1|.
ASSFKQGTEAF
>TRBV25-1|many|TRBJ2-7|.
ASSAYGEQY
>TRBV2|.|TRBJ1-1|TRBD1
ASRTGGAEAF
>TRBV10-3|few|TRBJ2-5|.
AISGPETQY
>TRBV2|.|TRBJ1-6|.
ASSIAPNSPLH
>TRBV25-1|.|TRBJ1-2|.
ASSEFTEAGGYT
>TRBV3-1|many|TRBJ2-1|TRBD2
ASSPLGLAGVDEQF
>TRBV5-1|many|TRBJ2-7|.
ASSRIPSTEYEQY
>TRBV4-1|.|TRBJ1-5|TRBD1
ASSQEGQVNQPQH
>TRBV12-3/TRBV12-4|many|TRBJ2-2|TRBD2
ASNTLAGGPGTGELF
>TRBV7-2|.|TRBJ2-1|.
ASSFDWNEQF
>TRBV6-5|few|TRBJ1-1|.
ASSWGGREAF
>TRBV19|once|TRBJ1-5|.
ASSIQGYGNQPQH
>TRBV7-2|.|TRBJ2-3|.
ASSLESVDTQY
>TRBV3-1|.|TRBJ1-5|.
ASSPGPFGYQPQH
>TRBV10-2|many|TRBJ2-1|TRBD2
ASSESRASGYNEQF
>TRBV20-1|.|TRBJ1-2|.
SASRRREYGYT
>TRBV15|.|TRBJ1-5|.
STSRARGENQPQH
>TRBV15|.|TRBJ2-7|TRBD2
ATSTGTSGSFVEQY
>TRBV10-2|few|TRBJ2-5|.
ASSEPGTRLETQY
>TRBV12-3/TRBV12-4|few|TRBJ2-1|.
ASRKGLRFGSSYNEQF
>TRBV5-1|.|TRBJ1-1|TRBD1
ASSLAARGRGAEAF
>TRBV7-2|many|TRBJ2-6|TRBD2
ASSFLAGAGGANVLT
>TRBV9|.|TRBJ1-6|TRBD1
ASSVGDRGSPLH
>TRBV29-1|many|TRBJ2-7|TRBD1
SAGTGGNYEQY